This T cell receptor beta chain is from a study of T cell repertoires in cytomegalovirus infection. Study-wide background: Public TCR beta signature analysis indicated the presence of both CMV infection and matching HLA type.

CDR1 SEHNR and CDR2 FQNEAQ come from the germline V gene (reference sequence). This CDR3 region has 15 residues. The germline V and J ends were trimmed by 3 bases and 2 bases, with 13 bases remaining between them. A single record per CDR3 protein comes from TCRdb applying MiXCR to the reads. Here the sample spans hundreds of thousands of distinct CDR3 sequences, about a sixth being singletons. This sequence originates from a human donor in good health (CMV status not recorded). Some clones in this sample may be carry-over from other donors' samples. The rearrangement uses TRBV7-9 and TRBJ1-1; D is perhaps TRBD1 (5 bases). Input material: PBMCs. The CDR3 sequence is CASSFNPTVNTEAFF. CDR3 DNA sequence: TGTGCCAGCAGCTTTAACCCGACAGTAAACACTGAAGCTTTCTTT.